A single T cell receptor (beta chain) is shown here with its context. The target antigen is unknown. These data come from a study of OX40 agonist ivuxolimab in advanced cancers. Across the study: Allowance was made for prior anti-PD-1, anti-PD-L1 or anti-CTLA-4 therapy, and roughly 40% had some.

Regarding the study as a whole: On average, a greater number of expanded clones characterised CD8+ T cells relative to CD4+.

Produced via immunoSEQ multiplex PCR; TCRdb's table is partial and in-frame only. This table holds 40,000 to 45,000 clones, 80% found once. The receptor was isolated from an adult with an advanced solid tumor such as melanoma, head and neck, liver or kidney cancer. Here the sequenced sample was CD4+ or CD8+ T cells sorted from blood, taken in a trial of the OX40 agonist ivuxolimab.

The CDR3 sequence: CASSHREANTEAFF. The CDR3 bases are TGTGCCAGTAGCCACAGGGAAGCGAACACTGAAGCTTTCTTT. The chain is built from TRBV19 and TRBJ1-1, with D possibly being TRBD1 (6 bases). In germline, CDR1 is LNHDA, CDR2 SQIVND (reference sequence). Between the trimmed V and J ends, which lost 6 bases and 1 base, there was a span of 12 bases. The CDR3 consists of 14 residues.